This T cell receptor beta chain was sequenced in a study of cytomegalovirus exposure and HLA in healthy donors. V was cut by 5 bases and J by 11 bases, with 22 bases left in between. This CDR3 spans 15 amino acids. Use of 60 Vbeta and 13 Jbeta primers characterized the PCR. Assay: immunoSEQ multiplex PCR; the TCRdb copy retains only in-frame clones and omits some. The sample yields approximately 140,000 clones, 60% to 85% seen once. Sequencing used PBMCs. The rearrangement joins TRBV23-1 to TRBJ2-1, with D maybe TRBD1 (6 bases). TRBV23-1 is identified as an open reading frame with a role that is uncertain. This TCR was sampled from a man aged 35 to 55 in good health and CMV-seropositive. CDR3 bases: TGCGCCAGCAGTTACCAAGGACAGAATCGAATGAAGCAGTTCTTC. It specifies CASSYQGQNRMKQFF.